Reported below is one TCR beta chain. The antigen is undetermined. These data belong to a study of T cells after yellow fever vaccination. Findings of the study overall: Highly abundant clonotypes carried over from the bulk population could end up in FACS-sorted repertoires as contaminants.

CDR1 and CDR2 from the germline V gene are WSHSY and SAAADI. The CDR3 runs to 14 residues. J was trimmed by 5 bases and V by 10 bases; bases with no gene match: 12. UMIs were added to TCR cDNA along with a universal primer site when it was made by 5'RACE template switching. TCRdb passed the 5' RACE reads through MiXCR, listing each CDR3 protein once. This table holds roughly 300,000 distinct CDR3 sequences, approximately 7% found once. This rearrangement joins TRBV10-2 to TRBJ2-3, with TRBD2 identical over 7 bases. Sequencing used PBMCs, obtained roughly 47 days after the first yellow fever vaccination. The source is a man younger than 35 who received the YFV17D yellow fever vaccine. CDR3 DNA sequence: TGCGCCACAGTTCAGCGGGGCGAGGGAGATACGCAGTATTTT. This codes for CATVQRGEGDTQYF.